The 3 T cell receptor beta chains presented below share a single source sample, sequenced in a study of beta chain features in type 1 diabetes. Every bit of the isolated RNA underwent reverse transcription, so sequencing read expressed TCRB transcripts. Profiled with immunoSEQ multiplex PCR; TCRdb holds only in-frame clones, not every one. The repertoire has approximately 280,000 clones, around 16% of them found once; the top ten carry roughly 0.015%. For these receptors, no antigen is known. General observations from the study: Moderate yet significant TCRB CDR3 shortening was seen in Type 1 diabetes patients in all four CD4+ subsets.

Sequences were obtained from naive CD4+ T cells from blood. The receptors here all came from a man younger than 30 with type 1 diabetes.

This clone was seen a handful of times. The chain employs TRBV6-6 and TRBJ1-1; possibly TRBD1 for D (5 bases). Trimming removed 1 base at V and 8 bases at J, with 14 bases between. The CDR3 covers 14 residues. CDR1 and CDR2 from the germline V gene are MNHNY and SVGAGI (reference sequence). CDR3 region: CASSYWGRASEAFF. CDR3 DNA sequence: TGTGCCAGCAGTTACTGGGGCAGGGCATCCGAAGCTTTCTTT.

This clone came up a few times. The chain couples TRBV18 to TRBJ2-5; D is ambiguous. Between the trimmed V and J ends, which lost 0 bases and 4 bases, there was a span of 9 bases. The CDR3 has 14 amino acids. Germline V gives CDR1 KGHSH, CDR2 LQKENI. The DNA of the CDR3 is TGTGCCAGCTCACCACCGAGTCCACGAGAGACCCAGTACTTC. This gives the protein CASSPPSPRETQYF. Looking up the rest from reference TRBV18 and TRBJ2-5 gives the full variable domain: NAGVMQNPRHLVRRRGQEARLRCSPMKGHSHVYWYRQLPEEGLKFMVYLQKENIIDESGMPKERFSAEFPKEGPSILRIQQVVRGDSAAYFCASSPPSPRETQYFGPGTRLLVL.

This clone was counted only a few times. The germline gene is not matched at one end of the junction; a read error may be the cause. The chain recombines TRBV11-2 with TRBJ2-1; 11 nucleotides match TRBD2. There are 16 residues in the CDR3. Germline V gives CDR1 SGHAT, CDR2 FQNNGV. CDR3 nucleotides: TGTGCCAGCACCTTACTAGCGGGGGTACTCTATGGTGAGCAGTTCTTC. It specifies CASTLLAGVLYGEQFF.